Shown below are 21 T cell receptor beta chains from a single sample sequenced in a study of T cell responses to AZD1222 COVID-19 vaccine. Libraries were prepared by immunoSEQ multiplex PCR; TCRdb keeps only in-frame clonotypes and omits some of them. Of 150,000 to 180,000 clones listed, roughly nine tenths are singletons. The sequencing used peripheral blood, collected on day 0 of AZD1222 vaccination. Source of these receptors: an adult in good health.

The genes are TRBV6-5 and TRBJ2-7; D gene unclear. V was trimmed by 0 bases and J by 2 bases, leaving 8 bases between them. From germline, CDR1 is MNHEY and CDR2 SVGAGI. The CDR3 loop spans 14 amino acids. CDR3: CASSYSLTAYEQYF. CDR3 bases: TGTGCCAGCAGTTACTCGCTGACGGCCTACGAGCAGTACTTC.

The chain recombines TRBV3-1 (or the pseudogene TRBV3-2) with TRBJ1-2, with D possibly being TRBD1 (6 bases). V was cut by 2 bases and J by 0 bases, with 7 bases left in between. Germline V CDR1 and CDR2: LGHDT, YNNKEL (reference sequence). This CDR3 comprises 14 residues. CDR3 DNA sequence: TGTGCCAGCAGCCAACGGACAGCTAACTATGGCTACACCTTC. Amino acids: CASSQRTANYGYTF.

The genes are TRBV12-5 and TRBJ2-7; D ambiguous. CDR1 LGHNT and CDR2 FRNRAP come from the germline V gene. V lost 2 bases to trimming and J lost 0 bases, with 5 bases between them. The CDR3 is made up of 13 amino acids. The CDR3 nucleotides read TGTGCTAGTGGTTTGAGGAACTCCTACGAGCAGTACTTC. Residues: CASGLRNSYEQYF.

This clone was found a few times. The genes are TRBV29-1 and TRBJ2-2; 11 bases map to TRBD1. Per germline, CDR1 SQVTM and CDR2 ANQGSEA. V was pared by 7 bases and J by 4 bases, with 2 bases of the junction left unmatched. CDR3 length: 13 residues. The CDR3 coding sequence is TGCAGCGCCGGGACAGGGGGCACCGGGGAGCTGTTTTTT. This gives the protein CSAGTGGTGELFF.

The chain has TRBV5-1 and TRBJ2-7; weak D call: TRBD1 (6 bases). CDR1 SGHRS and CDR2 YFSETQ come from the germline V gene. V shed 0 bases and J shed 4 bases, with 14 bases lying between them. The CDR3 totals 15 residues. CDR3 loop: CASSLEGHREYEQYF. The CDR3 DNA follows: TGCGCCAGCAGCTTGGAGGGGCACAGGGAGTACGAGCAGTACTTC.

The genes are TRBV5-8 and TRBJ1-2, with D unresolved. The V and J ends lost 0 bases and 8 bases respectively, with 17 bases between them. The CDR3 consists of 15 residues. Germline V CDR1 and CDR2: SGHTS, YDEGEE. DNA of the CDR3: TGTGCCAGCAGCTTGGAGGTTCGTCGGTTGATCGGCTACACCTTC. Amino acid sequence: CASSLEVRRLIGYTF. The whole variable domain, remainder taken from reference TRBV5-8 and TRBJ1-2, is EAGVTQSPTHLIKTRGQQATLRCSPISGHTSVYWYQQALGLGLQFLLWYDEGEERNRGNFPPRFSGRQFPNYSSELNVNALELEDSALYLCASSLEVRRLIGYTFGSGTRLTVV.

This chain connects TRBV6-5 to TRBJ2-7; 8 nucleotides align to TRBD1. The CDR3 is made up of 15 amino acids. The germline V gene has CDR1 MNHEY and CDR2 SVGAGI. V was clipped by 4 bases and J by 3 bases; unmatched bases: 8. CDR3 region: CASSSTTGALYEQYF. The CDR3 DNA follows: TGTGCCAGCAGTTCAACGACAGGGGCCCTCTACGAGCAGTACTTC.

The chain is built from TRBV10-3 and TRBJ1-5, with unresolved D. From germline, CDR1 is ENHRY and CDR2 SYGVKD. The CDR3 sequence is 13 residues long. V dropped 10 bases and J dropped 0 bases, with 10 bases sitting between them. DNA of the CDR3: TGTGCCACCGCCTTATCTAGCAATCAGCCCCAGCATTTT. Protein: CATALSSNQPQHF.

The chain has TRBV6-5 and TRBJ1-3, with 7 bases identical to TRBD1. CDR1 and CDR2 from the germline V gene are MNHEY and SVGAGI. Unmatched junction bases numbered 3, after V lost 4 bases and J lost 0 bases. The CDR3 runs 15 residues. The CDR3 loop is CASSSGQFSGNTIYF. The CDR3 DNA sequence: TGTGCCAGCAGTTCGGGACAGTTCTCTGGAAACACCATATATTTT.

The chain's CDR3 is CASSETGSSRQPQHF. CDR3 coding DNA: TGTGCCAGCAGTGAAACAGGAAGTTCACGTCAGCCCCAGCATTTT. This chain uses TRBV2 with TRBJ1-5; tentative D call: TRBD1 (5 bases). The CDR3 length is 15 residues. The germline gives CDR1 SNHLY, CDR2 FYNNEI. With 2 bases removed from V and 6 bases from J, the gap between germline ends came to 14 bases.

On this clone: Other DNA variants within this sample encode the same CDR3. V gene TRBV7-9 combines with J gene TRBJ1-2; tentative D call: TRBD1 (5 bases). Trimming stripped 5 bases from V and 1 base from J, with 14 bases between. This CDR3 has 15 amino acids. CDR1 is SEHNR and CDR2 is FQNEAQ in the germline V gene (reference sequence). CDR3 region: CASSLGAGSNYGYTF. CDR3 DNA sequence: TGTGCCAGCAGCCTAGGGGCGGGGAGTAACTATGGCTACACCTTC. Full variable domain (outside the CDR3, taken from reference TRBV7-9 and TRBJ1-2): DTGVSQNPRHKITKRGQNVTFRCDPISEHNRLYWYRQTLGQGPEFLTYFQNEAQLEKSRLLSDRFSAERPKGSFSTLEIQRTEQGDSAMYLCASSLGAGSNYGYTFGSGTRLTVV.

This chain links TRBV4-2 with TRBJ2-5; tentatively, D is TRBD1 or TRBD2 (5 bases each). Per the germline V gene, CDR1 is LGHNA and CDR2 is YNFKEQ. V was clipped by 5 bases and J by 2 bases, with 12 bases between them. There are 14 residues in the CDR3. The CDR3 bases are TGTGCCAGCAGCAAAGGGACGGAACAAGAGACCCAGTACTTC. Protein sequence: CASSKGTEQETQYF.

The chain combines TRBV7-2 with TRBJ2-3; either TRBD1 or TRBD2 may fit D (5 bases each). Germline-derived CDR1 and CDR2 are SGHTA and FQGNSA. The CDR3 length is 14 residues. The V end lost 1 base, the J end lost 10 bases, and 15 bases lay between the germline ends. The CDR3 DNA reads TGTGCCAGCAGCTTAGGGGGGACCCGTATACCGCAGTATTTT. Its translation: CASSLGGTRIPQYF.

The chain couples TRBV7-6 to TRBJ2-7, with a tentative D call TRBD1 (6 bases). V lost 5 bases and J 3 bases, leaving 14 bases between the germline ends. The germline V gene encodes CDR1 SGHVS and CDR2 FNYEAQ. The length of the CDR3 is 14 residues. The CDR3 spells CASSPQTGNYEQYF. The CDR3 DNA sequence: TGTGCCAGCAGCCCCCAGACAGGCAACTACGAGCAGTACTTC.

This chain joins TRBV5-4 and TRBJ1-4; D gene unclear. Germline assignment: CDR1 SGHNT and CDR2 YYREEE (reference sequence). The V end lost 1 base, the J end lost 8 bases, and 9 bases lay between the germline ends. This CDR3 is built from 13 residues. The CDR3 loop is CASSLPQSEKLFF. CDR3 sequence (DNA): TGTGCCAGCAGCTTGCCCCAGTCCGAAAAACTGTTTTTT.

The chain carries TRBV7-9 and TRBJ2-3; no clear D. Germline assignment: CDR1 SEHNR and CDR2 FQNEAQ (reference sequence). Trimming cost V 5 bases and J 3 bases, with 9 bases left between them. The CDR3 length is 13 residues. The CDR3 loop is CASSAAATDTQYF. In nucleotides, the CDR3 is TGTGCCAGCAGCGCCGCCGCTACAGATACGCAGTATTTT.

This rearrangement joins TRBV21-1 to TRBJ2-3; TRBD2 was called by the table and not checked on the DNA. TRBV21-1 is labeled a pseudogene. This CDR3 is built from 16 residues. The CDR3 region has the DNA TGTGCCAGCAGCTCTCGGACTAGCCCTAGCACAGATACGCAGTATTTT. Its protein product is CASSSRTSPSTDTQYF.

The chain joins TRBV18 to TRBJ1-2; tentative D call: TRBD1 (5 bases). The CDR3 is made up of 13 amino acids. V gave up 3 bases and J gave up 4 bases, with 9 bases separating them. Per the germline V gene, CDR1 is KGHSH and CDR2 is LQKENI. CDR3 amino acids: CASSPDSSYGYTF. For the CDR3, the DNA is TGTGCCAGCTCACCCGACAGCTCCTATGGCTACACCTTC.

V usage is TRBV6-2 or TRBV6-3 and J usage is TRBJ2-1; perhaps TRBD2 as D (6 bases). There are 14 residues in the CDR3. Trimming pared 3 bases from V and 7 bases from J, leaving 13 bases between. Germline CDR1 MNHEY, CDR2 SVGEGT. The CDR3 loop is CASSYPGLYNEQFF. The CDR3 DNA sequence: TGTGCCAGCAGTTATCCGGGACTCTATAATGAGCAGTTCTTC.

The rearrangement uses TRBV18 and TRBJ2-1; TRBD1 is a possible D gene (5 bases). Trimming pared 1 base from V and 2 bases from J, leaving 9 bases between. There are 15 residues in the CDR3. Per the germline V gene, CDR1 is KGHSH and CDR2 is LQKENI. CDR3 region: CASSPLQGAYNEQFF. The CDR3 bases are TGTGCCAGCTCACCACTCCAGGGTGCCTACAATGAGCAGTTCTTC.

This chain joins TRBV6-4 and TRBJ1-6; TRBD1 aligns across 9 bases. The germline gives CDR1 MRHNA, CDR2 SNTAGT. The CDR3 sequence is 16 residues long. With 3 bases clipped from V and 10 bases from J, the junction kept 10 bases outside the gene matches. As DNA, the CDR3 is TGTGCCAGCAGTGATGGGGGGAGGACAGGGGACTCACCCCTCCACTTT. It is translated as CASSDGGRTGDSPLHF.